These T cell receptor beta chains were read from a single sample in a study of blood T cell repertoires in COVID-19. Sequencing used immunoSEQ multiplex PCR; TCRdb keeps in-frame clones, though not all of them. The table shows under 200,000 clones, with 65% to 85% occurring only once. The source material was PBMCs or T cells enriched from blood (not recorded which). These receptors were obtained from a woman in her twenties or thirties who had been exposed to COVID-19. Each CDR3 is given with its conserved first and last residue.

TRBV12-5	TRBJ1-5	CASGAGTGHQPQHF
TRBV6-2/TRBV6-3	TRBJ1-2	CASSYRGHYGYTF
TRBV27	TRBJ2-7	CASSSVDEQYF
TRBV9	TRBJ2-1	CASSADLAVHNEQFF
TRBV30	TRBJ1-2	CAWGRRGTGNYGYTF
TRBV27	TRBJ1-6	CASSYTGGSYNSPLHF
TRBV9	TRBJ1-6	CASSGGGALRPLHF
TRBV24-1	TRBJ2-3	CATSDPKRGATDTQYF
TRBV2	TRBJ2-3	CASSVGTGGQDTQYF
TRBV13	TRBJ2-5	CASSLGTGRKETQYF
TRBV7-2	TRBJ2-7	CASSLAGGYEQYF
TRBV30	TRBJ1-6	CAWMDTLSPLHF
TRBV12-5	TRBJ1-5	CASGPNSNQPQHF
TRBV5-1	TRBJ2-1	CASSFTSGGANSYNEQFF
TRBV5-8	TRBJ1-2	CASVGGYTYGYTF
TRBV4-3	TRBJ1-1	CASSGGGTEAFF